This T cell receptor (beta chain) was sequenced for a study of vaccination effects on CD4 cells after COVID-19. Broader study findings: From healthy vaccinees, only 1 of 255 vaccine-induced clones also reacted to common cold coronaviruses.

The V gene lost 4 bases and the J gene lost 6 bases, with 37 bases spanning the gap. CDR3 size: 21 residues. Germline CDR1 is SGHRS and CDR2 is YFSETQ. Under the ViraFEST assay, PBMC were stimulated with viral peptide pools so that antigen-specific CD4+ T cells expanded. Sequencing was performed afterwards. The authors isolated CD4+ T cells after 9 to 10 days of culture. Everyone in the study got two shots of either the BNT162b2 or mRNA-1273 vaccine. IL-2 medium took the place of half the medium on both days 3 and 7. Libraries were prepared by immunoSEQ multiplex PCR; TCRdb keeps only in-frame clonotypes and omits some of them. The sample carries about 14,000 clones, around 72% recorded once. Remarks on this clone: Its antigen is not identified.

The material was CD4+ T cells from PBMCs cultured with SARS-CoV-2 spike peptides, obtained after COVID-19 vaccination. The chain employs TRBV5-1 and TRBJ1-1; no definite D call. The TCR comes from a human donor who received a COVID-19 vaccine. CDR3 sequence reads: CASSLNPREALKRVFASEAFF. Here the CDR3 DNA reads TGCGCCAGCAGCCTCAATCCCCGGGAGGCGCTGAAGCGGGTATTTGCGTCTGAAGCTTTCTTT.